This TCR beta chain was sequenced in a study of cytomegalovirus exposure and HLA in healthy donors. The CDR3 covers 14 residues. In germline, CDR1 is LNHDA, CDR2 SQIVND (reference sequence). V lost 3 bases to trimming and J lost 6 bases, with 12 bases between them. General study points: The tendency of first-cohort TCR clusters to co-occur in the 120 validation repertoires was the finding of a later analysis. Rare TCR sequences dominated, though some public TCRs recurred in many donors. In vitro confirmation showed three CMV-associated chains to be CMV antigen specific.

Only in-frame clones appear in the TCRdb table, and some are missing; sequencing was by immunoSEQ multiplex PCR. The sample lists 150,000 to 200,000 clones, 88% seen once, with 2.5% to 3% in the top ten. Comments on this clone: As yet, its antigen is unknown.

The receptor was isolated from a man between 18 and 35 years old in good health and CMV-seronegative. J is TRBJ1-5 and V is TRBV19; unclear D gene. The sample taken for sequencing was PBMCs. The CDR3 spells CASSIQIDSQPQHF. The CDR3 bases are TGTGCCAGTAGTATCCAGATAGACTCTCAGCCCCAGCATTTT.